The clone carrying this T cell receptor beta chain was recorded many times. Its specificity is not known. The time point is: longitudinal time-point 3. TCRdb processed the 5' RACE reads anew with MiXCR; each CDR3 protein has one entry. Found here are about 84,000 distinct CDR3 sequences, 4.3% of them singletons; the top ten hold 4.5% to 6%. This sample was included in a study of neurological immune-mediated disorders. Study-level points and caveats: The expanded clones of different subjects shared no CDR3 amino acid sequences (suggesting private repertoires in all groups).

Per germline, CDR1 DFQATT and CDR2 SNEGSKA (reference sequence). V lost 5 bases and J lost 4; bases outside the gene matches: 7. The CDR3 sequence is 13 residues long. This TCR was recovered from a woman aged 60-70 years with multiple sclerosis. The sample comprised PBMCs. The rearrangement links TRBV20-1 to TRBJ1-2; TRBD1 matches 7 bases. CDR3 sequence reads: CSARPGTAYGYTF. The CDR3 DNA is TGCAGTGCTCGTCCGGGGACAGCCTATGGCTACACCTTC.